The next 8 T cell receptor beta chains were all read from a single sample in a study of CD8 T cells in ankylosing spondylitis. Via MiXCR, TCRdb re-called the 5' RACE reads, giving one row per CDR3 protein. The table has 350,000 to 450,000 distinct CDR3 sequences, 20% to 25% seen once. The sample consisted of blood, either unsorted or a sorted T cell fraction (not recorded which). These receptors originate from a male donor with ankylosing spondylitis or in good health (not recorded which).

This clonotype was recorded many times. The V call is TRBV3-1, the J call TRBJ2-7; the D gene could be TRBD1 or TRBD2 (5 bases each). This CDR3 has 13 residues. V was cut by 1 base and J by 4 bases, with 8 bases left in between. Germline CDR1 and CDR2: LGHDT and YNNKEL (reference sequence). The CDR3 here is CASSQVGGYEQYF. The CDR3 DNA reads TGTGCCAGCAGCCAAGTTGGGGGTTACGAGCAGTACTTC.

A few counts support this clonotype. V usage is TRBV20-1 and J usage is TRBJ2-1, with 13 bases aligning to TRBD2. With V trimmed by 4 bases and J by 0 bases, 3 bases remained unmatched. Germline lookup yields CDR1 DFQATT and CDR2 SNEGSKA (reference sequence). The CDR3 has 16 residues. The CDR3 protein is CSAIGTSGASYNEQFF. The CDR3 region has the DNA TGCAGTGCTATCGGGACTAGCGGGGCCTCCTACAATGAGCAGTTCTTC.

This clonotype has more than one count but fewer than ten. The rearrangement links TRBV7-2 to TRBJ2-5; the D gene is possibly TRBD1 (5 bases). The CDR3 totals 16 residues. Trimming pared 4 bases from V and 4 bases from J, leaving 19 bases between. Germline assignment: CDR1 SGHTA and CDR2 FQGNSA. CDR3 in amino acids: CASSSDDSLAGETQYF. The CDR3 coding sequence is TGTGCCAGCAGCTCCGACGACAGTCTTGCTGGAGAGACCCAGTACTTC.

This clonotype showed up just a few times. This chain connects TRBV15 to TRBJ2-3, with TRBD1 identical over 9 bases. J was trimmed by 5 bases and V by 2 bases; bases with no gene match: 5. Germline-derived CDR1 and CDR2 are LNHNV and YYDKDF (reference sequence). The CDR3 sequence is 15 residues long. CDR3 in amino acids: CATSRRTGGRDTQYF. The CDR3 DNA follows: TGTGCCACCAGCAGACGAACAGGGGGCAGAGATACGCAGTATTTT.

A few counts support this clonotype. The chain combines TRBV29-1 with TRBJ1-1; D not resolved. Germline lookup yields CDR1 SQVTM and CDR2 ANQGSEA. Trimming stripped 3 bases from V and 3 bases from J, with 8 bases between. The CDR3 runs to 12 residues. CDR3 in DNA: TGCAGCGTTGAGACCGTTGACACTGAAGCTTTCTTT. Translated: CSVETVDTEAFF. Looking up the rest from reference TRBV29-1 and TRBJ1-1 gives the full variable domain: SAVISQKPSRDICQRGTSLTIQCQVDSQVTMMFWYRQQPGQSLTLIATANQGSEATYESGFVIDKFPISRPNLTFSTLTVSNMSPEDSSIYLCSVETVDTEAFFGQGTRLTVV.

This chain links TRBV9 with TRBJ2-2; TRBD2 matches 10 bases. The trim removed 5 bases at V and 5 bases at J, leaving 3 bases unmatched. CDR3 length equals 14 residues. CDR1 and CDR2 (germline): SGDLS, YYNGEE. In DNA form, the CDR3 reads TGTGCCAGCAGTGGGACTAGCGAAACCGGGGAGCTGTTTTTT. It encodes CASSGTSETGELFF.

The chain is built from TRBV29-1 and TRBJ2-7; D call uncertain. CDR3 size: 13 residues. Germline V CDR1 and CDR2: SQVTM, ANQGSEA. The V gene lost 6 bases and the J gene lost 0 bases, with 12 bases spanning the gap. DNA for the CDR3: TGCAGCGTCCTCGTCCCCAGCTCCTACGAGCAGTACTTC. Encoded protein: CSVLVPSSYEQYF.

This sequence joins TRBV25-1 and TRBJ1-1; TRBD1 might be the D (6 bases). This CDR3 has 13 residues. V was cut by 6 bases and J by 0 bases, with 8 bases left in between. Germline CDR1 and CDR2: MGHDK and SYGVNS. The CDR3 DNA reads TGTGCCAGCAGCAGGGGAATGAACACTGAAGCTTTCTTT. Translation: CASSRGMNTEAFF.